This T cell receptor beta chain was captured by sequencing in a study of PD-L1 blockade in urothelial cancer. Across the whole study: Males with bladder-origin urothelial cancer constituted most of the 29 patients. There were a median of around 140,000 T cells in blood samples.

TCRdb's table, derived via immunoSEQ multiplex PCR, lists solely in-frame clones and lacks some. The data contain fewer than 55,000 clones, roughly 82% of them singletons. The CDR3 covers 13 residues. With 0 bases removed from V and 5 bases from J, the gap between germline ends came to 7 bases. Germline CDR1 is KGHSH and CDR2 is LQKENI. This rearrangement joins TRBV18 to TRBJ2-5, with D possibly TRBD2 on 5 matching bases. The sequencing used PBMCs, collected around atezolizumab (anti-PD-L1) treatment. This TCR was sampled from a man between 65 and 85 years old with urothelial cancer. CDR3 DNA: TGTGCCAGCTCACCACCGACGGGGGAGACCCAGTACTTC. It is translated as CASSPPTGETQYF.